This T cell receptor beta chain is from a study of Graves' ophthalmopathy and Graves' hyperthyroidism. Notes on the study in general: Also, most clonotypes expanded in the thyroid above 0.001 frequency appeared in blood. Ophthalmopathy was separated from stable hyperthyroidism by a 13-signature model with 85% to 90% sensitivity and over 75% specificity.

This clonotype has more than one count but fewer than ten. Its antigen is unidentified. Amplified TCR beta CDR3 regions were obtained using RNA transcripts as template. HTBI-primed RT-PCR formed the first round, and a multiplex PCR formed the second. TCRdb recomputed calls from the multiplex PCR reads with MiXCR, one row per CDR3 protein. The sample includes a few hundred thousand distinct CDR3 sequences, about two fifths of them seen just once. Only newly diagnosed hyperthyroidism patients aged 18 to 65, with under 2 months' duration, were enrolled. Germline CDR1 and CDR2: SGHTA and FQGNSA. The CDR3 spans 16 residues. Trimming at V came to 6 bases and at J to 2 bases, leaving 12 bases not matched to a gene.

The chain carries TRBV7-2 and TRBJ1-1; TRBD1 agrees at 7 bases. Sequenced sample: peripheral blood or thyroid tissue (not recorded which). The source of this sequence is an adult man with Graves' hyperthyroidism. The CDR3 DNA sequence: TGTGCCAGCAGTTTATGGGACAGCAGAACAAACACTGAAGCTTTCTTT. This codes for CASSLWDSRTNTEAFF.